This T cell receptor (beta chain) is drawn from a study of metastatic and nonmetastatic thyroid tumors. The wider study: Blood and tumor or nodule tissue repertoires from malignant and benign thyroid patients were compared. Study-wide points: Versus benign nodules, malignant thyroid tumors reportedly had significantly higher TCR beta diversity, in blood and tumor.

There are many counts of this clone. What it recognizes is unknown. The authors' processing: Construction of a distant-metastasis classifier for papillary thyroid cancer relied on CDR3 differences across clinicopathological groups. TCRdb re-called clones from the PCR reads using MiXCR. TCRdb, not the authors, supplied the V and J calls. The data show roughly 35,000 clones, with over 15% seen just once and under 7% held by the top ten. The CDR3 runs to 12 residues. From germline, CDR1 is SNHLY and CDR2 FYNNEI. V lost 3 bases, J lost 11 bases, and 7 bases stayed unmatched. All patients were untreated before thyroid surgery.

Specimen: blood. The chain links TRBV2 to TRBJ2-7; 7 bases are shared with TRBD1. This sequence originates from a female donor with papillary thyroid cancer or a benign thyroid nodule (not recorded which). Some clones in this sample may be carry-over from other donors' samples. The CDR3 here is CASSEAGTVEYF. CDR3 DNA: TGTGCCAGCAGTGAGGCCGGGACAGTTGAGTACTTC.